These T cell receptor beta chains were read from a single sample in a study of long-term antiretroviral therapy in people with HIV. Libraries were prepared by immunoSEQ multiplex PCR; TCRdb keeps only in-frame clonotypes and omits some of them. In the table there are about 11,000 clones, about 81% of which are singletons. The sample was unsorted PBMCs, taken 1.8 years after starting antiretroviral therapy. These TCRs come from a man aged 35-49 years with HIV. The conserved cysteine and the conserved F or W are not part of the CDR3 here. Fields, in order: V gene, CDR3 protein.

v_call: TRBV25-1
cdr3_aa: ASSEWSLTDTQY

v_call: TRBV7-3
cdr3_aa: ASSFGALNEAF

v_call: TRBV10-3
cdr3_aa: AINQGLAGGTGELF

v_call: TRBV25-1
cdr3_aa: ASSELLYEQY

v_call: TRBV9
cdr3_aa: ASSVGPSGRNTGELF

v_call: TRBV7-3
cdr3_aa: ASSQAGAATEAF

v_call: TRBV10-3
cdr3_aa: AILGGVRDTQY

v_call: TRBV7-2
cdr3_aa: ASSLDSQLGPQH

v_call: TRBV29-1
cdr3_aa: SVGGPLTAGELF

v_call: TRBV7-2
cdr3_aa: ASSLQVEQREQY